This T cell receptor (beta chain) was sequenced during a study of blood T cell repertoires in COVID-19. Across the whole study: Collection of acute and convalescent COVID-19 samples took place in the United States, Italy and Spain. Sources were T cells, B-cell-depleted T cells, or PBMCs; the material itself was cDNA or gDNA.

This clone was counted only a few times. CDR1 is LNHNV and CDR2 is YYDKDF in the germline V gene (reference sequence). V lost 1 base to trimming and J lost 8 bases, with 11 bases between them. The CDR3 runs 14 residues. Original methodology: Amplified reference gene primers provided the basis for estimating nucleated cell counts. TCRdb's copy holds only in-frame clones and misses some; the assay was immunoSEQ multiplex PCR. V and J calls and clone size are given by that table; D and trimming were obtained from the DNA. The table lists approximately 250,000 clones, 86% of them singletons. The receptor was isolated from a man aged 35 to 55 with active or convalescent COVID-19. The sample was peripheral blood. The chain links TRBV15 to TRBJ1-4, with a possible D match to TRBD1 (5 bases). This CDR3 reads CATSRVGSGEKLFF. The CDR3, as DNA: TGTGCCACCAGCAGAGTGGGGTCAGGGGAAAAACTGTTTTTT.